Listed here are 8 T cell receptor beta chains from one sample, sequenced in a study of T cell responses to AZD1222 COVID-19 vaccine. Profiling relied on immunoSEQ multiplex PCR, and the TCRdb table lists in-frame clones only, not all of them. Of about 150,000 clones listed, more than 80% are singletons. The specimen comprised peripheral blood, sampled 28 days after the second AZD1222 dose. These receptors all come from an adult who received the AZD1222 COVID-19 vaccine.

This clone showed up just a few times. The chain carries TRBV19 and TRBJ1-5; 11 bases match TRBD1. The ends lost 7 bases at V and 3 bases at J; junction bases unmatched: 8. The length of the CDR3 is 16 residues. Germline V gene data show CDR1 as LNHDA and CDR2 as SQIVND (reference sequence). CDR3 protein: CASNLGTGGNNQPQHF. The CDR3 nucleotides are TGTGCCAGTAATCTGGGGACAGGGGGTAACAATCAGCCCCAGCATTTT.

This chain links TRBV7-9 with TRBJ2-2, with TRBD1 as a possible D gene (6 bases). The length of the CDR3 is 18 residues. Germline CDR1 SEHNR, CDR2 FQNEAQ (reference sequence). V was clipped by 1 base and J by 6 bases, with 21 bases between them. CDR3 in DNA: TGTGCCAGCAGCTTAGGTGAGGGAGACAGGCTGCTTCCCGGGGAGCTGTTTTTT. Translating gives CASSLGEGDRLLPGELFF.

The chain has TRBV7-7 and TRBJ2-5; 8 bases align to TRBD1. Germline assignment: CDR1 SSHAT and CDR2 FNYEAQ (reference sequence). This CDR3 comprises 15 residues. V lost 5 bases to trimming and J lost 2 bases; unmatched junction nucleotides: 7. Written as DNA, the CDR3 is TGTGCCAGCAGCGCAGGGGGCTGGGGGCAAGAGACCCAGTACTTC. Translation gives CASSAGGWGQETQYF.

The chain recombines TRBV5-1 with TRBJ2-1, with TRBD1 matching over 8 bases. With 0 bases clipped from V and 7 bases from J, the junction kept 6 bases outside the gene matches. The length of the CDR3 is 15 residues. Looked up from germline, CDR1 is SGHRS and CDR2 is YFSETQ. CDR3 sequence reads: CASSLGRGHRNEQFF. Written as DNA, the CDR3 is TGCGCCAGCAGCTTGGGCAGGGGGCATAGGAATGAGCAGTTCTTC. The variable domain in full, completed from reference TRBV5-1 and TRBJ2-1, reads KAGVTQTPRYLIKTRGQQVTLSCSPISGHRSVSWYQQTPGQGLQFLFEYFSETQRNKGNFPGRFSGRQFSNSRSEMNVSTLELGDSALYLCASSLGRGHRNEQFFGPGTRLTVL.

This clone is a singleton in its sample. The rearrangement links TRBV7-8 to TRBJ1-6; no reliable D call. The V end lost 2 bases, the J end lost 7 bases, and 9 bases lay between the germline ends. From germline, CDR1 is SGHVS and CDR2 FQNEAQ. The CDR3 has 14 residues. The CDR3 DNA follows: TGTGCCAGCAGCTTACCCTCGGGGAATTCACCCCTCCACTTT. Protein sequence: CASSLPSGNSPLHF.

A single count supports this clone. V gene TRBV27 combines with J gene TRBJ1-1, with 7 bases matching TRBD1. Germline lookup yields CDR1 MNHEY and CDR2 SMNVEV (reference sequence). Unmatched junction bases numbered 2, after V lost 6 bases and J lost 7 bases. The CDR3 length is 11 residues. In DNA form, the CDR3 reads TGTGCCAGCAGCAGGGGGATTGAAGCTTTCTTT. Translation: CASSRGIEAFF.

This clone appeared once. The chain links TRBV4-1 to TRBJ2-3; maybe TRBD2 (6 bases). CDR1 and CDR2 from the germline V gene are MGHRA and YSYEKL. The CDR3 is made up of 15 amino acids. V lost 1 base and J lost 6, with 14 bases in between. The CDR3 region has the DNA TGCGCCAGCAGCCAAGGGCCGGGACTCGTCGATACGCAGTATTTT. It translates to CASSQGPGLVDTQYF.

The rearrangement joins TRBV5-4 to TRBJ1-2; 8 bases are shared with TRBD1. Trimming at V came to 5 bases and at J to 0 bases, leaving 6 bases not matched to a gene. Germline V gives CDR1 SGHNT, CDR2 YYREEE (reference sequence). The CDR3 spans 15 residues. The CDR3 loop is CASSWDRRANYGYTF. DNA of the CDR3: TGTGCCAGCAGTTGGGACAGGAGAGCTAACTATGGCTACACCTTC.